What follows are 14 T cell receptor beta chains derived from one specimen sequenced in a study of blood T cell repertoires in COVID-19. Assay used: immunoSEQ multiplex PCR; TCRdb lists only in-frame clones, some missing. The data show roughly 91,000 clones, roughly 89% seen once. The sample comprised peripheral blood. These receptors were collected from a man between 65 and 85 years old with active or convalescent COVID-19.

This chain joins TRBV29-1 and TRBJ2-1; TRBD2 agrees at 11 bases. The germline V gene encodes CDR1 SQVTM and CDR2 ANQGSEA. With V trimmed by 2 bases and J by 7 bases, 16 bases remained unmatched. CDR3 length: 18 residues. CDR3 residues: CSVELGIFIAGGLNEQFF. For the CDR3, the DNA is TGCAGCGTTGAATTAGGAATTTTCATAGCGGGGGGGCTTAATGAGCAGTTCTTC.

Regarding this clone: At one end the junction does not follow the germline gene, possibly because of a read error. The chain employs TRBV7-9 and TRBJ1-4; D is unresolved. Germline V gene sequence: CDR1 SEHNR, CDR2 FQNEAQ (reference sequence). The CDR3 has 14 residues. CDR3 loop: CASSFSIDSGLLIF. CDR3 nucleotides: TGTGCCAGCAGCTTCTCAATTGATAGCGGTCTTCTAATTTTT.

V usage is TRBV7-2 and J usage is TRBJ2-1; D gene ambiguous. CDR1 and CDR2 from the germline V gene are SGHTA and FQGNSA. The CDR3 is 12 amino acids. With 5 bases removed from V and 12 bases from J, the gap between germline ends came to 14 bases. The CDR3 protein is CASSPDRVGQFF. The CDR3 bases are TGTGCCAGCAGCCCCGACCGGGTAGGGCAGTTCTTC.

The chain links TRBV2 to TRBJ1-4; 7 bases match TRBD1. The J segment lost 6 bases and the V segment lost 5 bases, leaving 3 bases of the junction unmatched. The CDR3 is made up of 13 amino acids. The V gene's germline CDR1 is SNHLY and CDR2 FYNNEI. CDR3 DNA sequence: TGTGCCAGCAGTAACAGGGGTGATGAAAAACTGTTTTTT. It yields the protein CASSNRGDEKLFF.

The rearrangement uses TRBV19 and TRBJ1-1; TRBD1 matches 7 bases. Trimming at V came to 9 bases and at J to 1 base, leaving 11 bases not matched to a gene. This CDR3 region has 15 residues. CDR1 is LNHDA, CDR2 SQIVND, per germline (reference sequence). CDR3 protein: CASHRGRVGNTEAFF. The DNA of the CDR3 is TGTGCCAGCCACAGGGGCCGGGTGGGGAACACTGAAGCTTTCTTT.

This clone was counted between two and nine times. The chain carries TRBV11-2 and TRBJ2-2; 9 positions match TRBD2. The germline V gene encodes CDR1 SGHAT and CDR2 FQNNGV. The CDR3 consists of 17 residues. V lost 1 base, J lost 4 bases, and 7 bases stayed unmatched. The CDR3 DNA follows: TGTGCCAGCAGCTTAGTCCCAGCGGGGGGCGGCACCGGGGAGCTGTTTTTT. Translated, it gives CASSLVPAGGGTGELFF.

This clone was found once. The V and J genes are TRBV10-3 and TRBJ1-1; 7 nucleotides agree with TRBD1. The germline CDR1 and CDR2 sequences are ENHRY and SYGVKD. The trim removed 6 bases at V and 4 bases at J, leaving 11 bases unmatched. The CDR3 runs to 15 residues. In nucleotides, the CDR3 is TGTGCCATCAGCCCTACAGGGGAAAGGGGCACTGAAGCTTTCTTT. Translated, it gives CAISPTGERGTEAFF.

J is TRBJ1-5 and V is TRBV28; weak D call: TRBD1 (5 bases). The CDR3 has 13 amino acids. V gave up 7 bases and J gave up 3 bases, with 10 bases separating them. CDR1 and CDR2 from the germline V gene are MDHEN and SYDVKM. CDR3 in DNA: TGTGCCAGCATGACGACAGTCAATCAGCCCCAGCATTTT. Translation: CASMTTVNQPQHF.

V and J are TRBV12-3 or TRBV12-4 and TRBJ2-5; D is ambiguous. Trimming shortened V by 10 bases and J by 5 bases, and 17 bases separated the two germline ends. The CDR3 covers 13 residues. CDR3 protein: CATTSGFVETQYF. CDR3 coding DNA: TGTGCCACCACTTCAGGCTTCGTCGAGACCCAGTACTTC.

This clone was detected once. The genes are TRBV6-1 and TRBJ2-7; weak D call: TRBD1 (6 bases). The V and J ends lost 3 bases and 1 base respectively, with 10 bases between them. CDR1 is MNHNS, CDR2 SASEGT, per germline. This CDR3 spans 14 amino acids. CDR3 in amino acids: CASSDKGVSYEQYF. DNA for the CDR3: TGTGCCAGCAGTGATAAGGGGGTTTCCTACGAGCAGTACTTC.

The chain employs TRBV5-6 and TRBJ1-1; 9 nucleotides line up with TRBD1. The CDR3 runs 17 residues. Unmatched junction bases numbered 11, after V lost 2 bases and J lost 3 bases. Germline V CDR1 and CDR2: SGHDT, YYEEEE. CDR3: CASSFRQGDREDTEAFF. In DNA, the CDR3 is TGTGCCAGCAGCTTTAGACAGGGGGATAGGGAGGACACTGAAGCTTTCTTT.

The V and J genes are TRBV20-1 and TRBJ1-2; 9 nucleotides match TRBD1. The CDR3 consists of 12 residues. V was pared by 3 bases and J by 7 bases, with 3 bases of the junction left unmatched. CDR1 DFQATT and CDR2 SNEGSKA come from the germline V gene (reference sequence). CDR3 amino acids: CSASGDRAGYTF. The CDR3 DNA sequence: TGCAGTGCTAGTGGGGACAGGGCTGGCTACACCTTC.

This clone was picked up one time. The rearrangement uses TRBV7-9 and TRBJ1-2; TRBD1 is a possible D gene (6 bases). Trimming left V 5 bases short and J 3 bases short, with 13 bases between. Per germline, CDR1 SEHNR and CDR2 FQNEAQ (reference sequence). CDR3 length equals 14 residues. The CDR3 reads CASSPGGGYYGYTF. The DNA of the CDR3 is TGTGCCAGCAGCCCGGGAGGGGGTTACTATGGCTACACCTTC.

This clone has more than one count but fewer than ten. This sequence joins TRBV18 and TRBJ2-3; possible D gene TRBD2, 6 bases. V was pared by 2 bases and J by 2 bases, with 14 bases between. The CDR3 loop spans 16 amino acids. Germline V lookup: CDR1 KGHSH, CDR2 LQKENI. The CDR3 region has the DNA TGTGCCAGCTCACCATTTTTTGGGGGGTCCACAGATACGCAGTATTTT. This encodes CASSPFFGGSTDTQYF.